This is a list of T cell receptor beta chains from one sample in a study of OX40 agonist ivuxolimab in advanced cancers. This table comes from immunoSEQ multiplex PCR, and its TCRdb copy is limited to in-frame clones, with some not included. The repertoire holds around 68,000 clones, with around nine tenths as singletons. The sequenced sample was CD4+ or CD8+ T cells sorted from blood, obtained in a trial of the OX40 agonist ivuxolimab. The receptors were gathered from an adult with an advanced solid tumor such as melanoma, head and neck, liver or kidney cancer. Both conserved end residues are part of each CDR3. Each record gives: clone size, J gene, V gene, CDR3 length, D gene, CDR3 protein, CDR3 DNA. A D gene is named only where the DNA matches it firmly. Size tells how often a clone was seen (once, few, many) or the class of an expanded clone, and some rows leave it out.

clone size: -; J gene: TRBJ2-2; V gene: TRBV27; CDR3 length: 13; D gene: TRBD2; CDR3 protein: CASSFSGGWELFF; CDR3 DNA: TGTGCCAGCAGTTTTAGCGGGGGGTGGGAGCTGTTTTTT
clone size: -; J gene: TRBJ2-7; V gene: TRBV6-1; CDR3 length: 11; D gene: -; CDR3 protein: CASSVEYEQYF; CDR3 DNA: TGTGCCAGCAGTGTTGAGTACGAGCAGTACTTC
clone size: -; J gene: TRBJ2-7; V gene: TRBV28; CDR3 length: 16; D gene: -; CDR3 protein: CASSPGGGQASYEQYF; CDR3 DNA: TGTGCCAGCAGTCCGGGGGGGGGACAGGCGTCCTACGAGCAGTACTTC
clone size: -; J gene: TRBJ1-2; V gene: TRBV5-6; CDR3 length: 14; D gene: TRBD1; CDR3 protein: CASSMGQRNYGYTF; CDR3 DNA: TGTGCCAGCAGCATGGGACAGAGAAACTATGGCTACACCTTC
clone size: -; J gene: TRBJ2-2; V gene: TRBV14; CDR3 length: 13; D gene: -; CDR3 protein: CASSQYSPGELFF; CDR3 DNA: TGTGCCAGCAGCCAATACTCACCCGGGGAGCTGTTTTTT
clone size: -; J gene: TRBJ2-3; V gene: TRBV6-5; CDR3 length: 14; D gene: TRBD1; CDR3 protein: CASSRPGQTDTQYF; CDR3 DNA: TGTGCCAGCAGCCGCCCGGGACAGACAGATACGCAGTATTTT
clone size: -; J gene: TRBJ2-3; V gene: TRBV28; CDR3 length: 18; D gene: TRBD2; CDR3 protein: CASSLSPGSGRATYTQYF; CDR3 DNA: TGTGCCAGCAGTTTAAGCCCGGGGAGCGGGAGGGCCACTTATACGCAGTATTTT
clone size: -; J gene: TRBJ2-1; V gene: TRBV2; CDR3 length: 15; D gene: TRBD2; CDR3 protein: CASSARLAGGNEQFF; CDR3 DNA: TGTGCCAGCAGTGCGAGGCTAGCGGGGGGCAATGAGCAGTTCTTC
clone size: -; J gene: TRBJ2-3; V gene: TRBV7-9; CDR3 length: 15; D gene: -; CDR3 protein: CASSARDTDTDTQYF; CDR3 DNA: TGTGCCAGCAGCGCCCGGGACACTGACACAGATACGCAGTATTTT
clone size: -; J gene: TRBJ1-1; V gene: TRBV4-2; CDR3 length: 15; D gene: -; CDR3 protein: CASSQDKGLNTEAFF; CDR3 DNA: TGTGCCAGCAGCCAAGATAAGGGATTGAACACTGAAGCTTTCTTT
clone size: -; J gene: TRBJ2-7; V gene: TRBV28; CDR3 length: 15; D gene: TRBD2; CDR3 protein: CASSLAGGVGYEQYF; CDR3 DNA: TGTGCCAGCAGTTTAGCGGGAGGGGTTGGGTACGAGCAGTACTTC
clone size: -; J gene: TRBJ1-6; V gene: TRBV11-2; CDR3 length: 17; D gene: TRBD1; CDR3 protein: CASSLWGQVIVYSPLHF; CDR3 DNA: TGTGCCAGCAGCTTATGGGGACAGGTAATTGTATATTCACCCCTCCACTTT
clone size: -; J gene: TRBJ2-5; V gene: TRBV5-6; CDR3 length: 11; D gene: -; CDR3 protein: CASSLAETQYF; CDR3 DNA: TGTGCCAGCAGCTTGGCGGAGACCCAGTACTTC
clone size: -; J gene: TRBJ2-1; V gene: TRBV19; CDR3 length: 16; D gene: TRBD2; CDR3 protein: CASSPRGASSYNEQFF; CDR3 DNA: TGTGCCAGTAGTCCGCGGGGGGCGAGCTCCTACAATGAGCAGTTCTTC
clone size: -; J gene: TRBJ1-3; V gene: TRBV13; CDR3 length: 17; D gene: -; CDR3 protein: CASSLQGIPSSGNTIYF; CDR3 DNA: TGTGCCAGCAGCTTACAGGGAATCCCAAGCTCTGGAAACACCATATATTTT
clone size: medium-sized; J gene: TRBJ1-2; V gene: TRBV7-9; CDR3 length: 16; D gene: TRBD1; CDR3 protein: CASSLEAWTGSYGYTF; CDR3 DNA: TGTGCCAGCAGCTTAGAGGCCTGGACAGGGAGCTATGGCTACACCTTC
clone size: -; J gene: TRBJ1-3; V gene: TRBV5-1; CDR3 length: 14; D gene: TRBD1; CDR3 protein: CASSLQGAGNTIYF; CDR3 DNA: TGCGCCAGCAGCTTACAGGGGGCCGGAAACACCATATATTTT
clone size: -; J gene: TRBJ1-6; V gene: TRBV5-1; CDR3 length: 13; D gene: TRBD1; CDR3 protein: CASSWGQDSPLHF; CDR3 DNA: TGCGCCAGCAGCTGGGGACAGGATTCACCCCTCCACTTT
clone size: -; J gene: TRBJ2-3; V gene: TRBV27; CDR3 length: 19; D gene: -; CDR3 protein: CASASSTVLPSTSTDTQYF; CDR3 DNA: TGTGCCAGCGCGTCGTCGACAGTTCTCCCTTCAACTAGCACAGATACGCAGTATTTT
clone size: -; J gene: TRBJ2-3; V gene: TRBV5-1; CDR3 length: 14; D gene: TRBD2; CDR3 protein: CASSQGLAGDTQYF; CDR3 DNA: TGCGCCAGCAGCCAGGGACTAGCGGGGGATACGCAGTATTTT
clone size: once; J gene: TRBJ1-4; V gene: TRBV4-1; CDR3 length: 14; D gene: TRBD1; CDR3 protein: CASSLRDREGKLFF; CDR3 DNA: TGCGCCAGCAGCCTCCGGGACAGGGAGGGAAAACTGTTTTTT
clone size: -; J gene: TRBJ2-5; V gene: TRBV4-1; CDR3 length: 18; D gene: -; CDR3 protein: CASSQNAGWGTSGETQYF; CDR3 DNA: TGCGCCAGCAGCCAAAACGCCGGGTGGGGTACAAGTGGAGAGACCCAGTACTTC
clone size: -; J gene: TRBJ2-5; V gene: TRBV5-1; CDR3 length: 15; D gene: -; CDR3 protein: CASSLAPGPQETQYF; CDR3 DNA: TGCGCCAGCAGCTTGGCCCCCGGGCCTCAAGAGACCCAGTACTTC
clone size: once; J gene: TRBJ1-2; V gene: TRBV19; CDR3 length: 16; D gene: TRBD1; CDR3 protein: CASSFRTGNTNYGYTF; CDR3 DNA: TGTGCCAGTAGCTTCCGGACAGGGAACACCAACTATGGCTACACCTTC
clone size: -; J gene: TRBJ2-7; V gene: TRBV10-1; CDR3 length: 12; D gene: -; CDR3 protein: CASSGGPYEQYF; CDR3 DNA: TGCGCCAGCAGTGGGGGTCCGTACGAGCAGTACTTC
clone size: -; J gene: TRBJ2-5; V gene: TRBV9; CDR3 length: 15; D gene: -; CDR3 protein: CASSVRAVPSETQYF; CDR3 DNA: TGTGCCAGCAGCGTAAGGGCGGTACCAAGTGAGACCCAGTACTTC
clone size: -; J gene: TRBJ1-1; V gene: TRBV11-2; CDR3 length: 14; D gene: -; CDR3 protein: CASSLLRGGTEAFF; CDR3 DNA: TGTGCCAGCAGCTTACTCCGGGGGGGTACTGAAGCTTTCTTT
clone size: once; J gene: TRBJ1-6; V gene: TRBV5-1; CDR3 length: 14; D gene: -; CDR3 protein: CASSLAGSGSPLHF; CDR3 DNA: TGCGCCAGCAGCTTGGCGGGGAGTGGATCACCCCTCCACTTT
clone size: -; J gene: TRBJ2-7; V gene: TRBV6-1; CDR3 length: 12; D gene: TRBD2; CDR3 protein: CATGKREREQYF; CDR3 DNA: TGTGCCACAGGCAAGCGGGAGCGTGAGCAGTACTTC
clone size: -; J gene: TRBJ2-1; V gene: TRBV9; CDR3 length: 15; D gene: -; CDR3 protein: CASSDTGSSYNEQFF; CDR3 DNA: TGTGCCAGCAGCGATACAGGTAGCTCCTACAATGAGCAGTTCTTC
clone size: -; J gene: TRBJ2-1; V gene: TRBV19; CDR3 length: 17; D gene: TRBD2; CDR3 protein: CATRGLAGESSYNEQFF; CDR3 DNA: TGTGCCACCCGGGGACTAGCGGGAGAGAGCTCCTACAATGAGCAGTTCTTC
clone size: -; J gene: TRBJ2-7; V gene: TRBV25-1; CDR3 length: 13; D gene: -; CDR3 protein: CASRGAGSYEQYF; CDR3 DNA: TGTGCCAGCCGTGGGGCAGGTTCCTACGAGCAGTACTTC
clone size: -; J gene: TRBJ2-2; V gene: TRBV4-3; CDR3 length: 15; D gene: TRBD2; CDR3 protein: CASSQLSGNGGELFF; CDR3 DNA: TGCGCCAGCAGCCAGCTTAGCGGGAATGGCGGGGAGCTGTTTTTT
clone size: once; J gene: TRBJ1-3; V gene: TRBV9; CDR3 length: 17; D gene: -; CDR3 protein: CASSVRDTSFSGNTIYF; CDR3 DNA: TGTGCCAGCAGCGTCCGGGACACTTCCTTCTCTGGAAACACCATATATTTT
clone size: -; J gene: TRBJ1-1; V gene: TRBV6-1; CDR3 length: 13; D gene: -; CDR3 protein: CASSRAMNTEAFF; CDR3 DNA: TGTGCCAGCAGTAGAGCCATGAACACTGAAGCTTTCTTT
clone size: -; J gene: TRBJ2-3; V gene: TRBV4-2; CDR3 length: 15; D gene: -; CDR3 protein: CASSQVSLDTDTQYF; CDR3 DNA: TGTGCCAGCAGCCAAGTTTCCCTAGACACAGATACGCAGTATTTT
clone size: -; J gene: TRBJ1-1; V gene: TRBV6-6; CDR3 length: 14; D gene: -; CDR3 protein: CASSYLGGDTEAFF; CDR3 DNA: TGTGCCAGCAGTTACTTAGGGGGGGACACTGAAGCTTTCTTT
clone size: -; J gene: TRBJ1-6; V gene: TRBV7-9; CDR3 length: 12; D gene: -; CDR3 protein: CASSLQGSPLHF; CDR3 DNA: TGTGCCAGCAGCTTACAGGGTTCACCCCTCCACTTT
clone size: -; J gene: TRBJ1-3; V gene: TRBV10-3; CDR3 length: 15; D gene: -; CDR3 protein: CAISEVGGPGNTIYF; CDR3 DNA: TGTGCCATCAGTGAAGTGGGGGGCCCTGGAAACACCATATATTTT
clone size: -; J gene: TRBJ1-1; V gene: TRBV5-1; CDR3 length: 14; D gene: -; CDR3 protein: CASSYLGGDTEAFF; CDR3 DNA: TGCGCCAGCAGCTATCTTGGGGGAGACACTGAAGCTTTCTTT